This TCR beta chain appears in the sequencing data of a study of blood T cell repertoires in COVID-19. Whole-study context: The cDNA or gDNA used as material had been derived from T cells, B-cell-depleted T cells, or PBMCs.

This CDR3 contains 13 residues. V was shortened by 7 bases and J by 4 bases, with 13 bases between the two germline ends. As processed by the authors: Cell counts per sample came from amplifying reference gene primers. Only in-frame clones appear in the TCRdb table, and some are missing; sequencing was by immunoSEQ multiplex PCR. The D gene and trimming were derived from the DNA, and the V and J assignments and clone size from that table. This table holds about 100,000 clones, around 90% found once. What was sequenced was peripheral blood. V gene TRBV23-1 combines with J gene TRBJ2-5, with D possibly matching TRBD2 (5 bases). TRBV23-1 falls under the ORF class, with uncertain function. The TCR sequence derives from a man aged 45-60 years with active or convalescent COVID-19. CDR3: CASIPAGGETQYF. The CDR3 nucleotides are TGCGCCAGCATCCCAGCTGGAGGAGAGACCCAGTACTTC.